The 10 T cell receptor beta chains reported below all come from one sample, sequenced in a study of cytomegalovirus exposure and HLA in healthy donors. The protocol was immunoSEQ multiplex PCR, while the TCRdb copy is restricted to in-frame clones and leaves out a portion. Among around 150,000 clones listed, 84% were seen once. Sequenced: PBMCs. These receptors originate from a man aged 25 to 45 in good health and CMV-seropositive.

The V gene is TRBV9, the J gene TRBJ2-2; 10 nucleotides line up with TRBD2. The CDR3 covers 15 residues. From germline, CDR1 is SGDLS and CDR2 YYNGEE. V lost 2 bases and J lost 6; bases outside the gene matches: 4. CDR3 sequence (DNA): TGTGCCAGCAGCGTGCTAGCGGGAGTGGCCGGGGAGCTGTTTTTT. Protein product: CASSVLAGVAGELFF.

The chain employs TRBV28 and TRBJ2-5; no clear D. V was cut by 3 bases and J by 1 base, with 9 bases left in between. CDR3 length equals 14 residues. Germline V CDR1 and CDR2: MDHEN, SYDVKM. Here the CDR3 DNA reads TGTGCCAGCAGTTTCGGTTTTTTCCAAGAGACCCAGTACTTC. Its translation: CASSFGFFQETQYF.

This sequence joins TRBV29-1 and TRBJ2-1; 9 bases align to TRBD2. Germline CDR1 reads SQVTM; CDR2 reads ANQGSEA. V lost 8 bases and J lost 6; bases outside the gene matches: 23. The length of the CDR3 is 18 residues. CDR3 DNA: TGCAGCACTAAAACGTGGGCTAGCGGGACTATTTCACGCAATGAGCAGTTCTTC. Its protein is CSTKTWASGTISRNEQFF.

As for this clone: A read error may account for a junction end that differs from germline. The CDR3 DNA reads TGCGCCAGCAGCCAAGGGTGGCCAGGGGCTCCCCAGAACTTC. This codes for CASSQGWPGAPQNF. The V gene is TRBV4-1, the J gene TRBJ2-7, with D possibly matching TRBD1 (6 bases). Looked up from germline, CDR1 is MGHRA and CDR2 is YSYEKL. The CDR3 totals 14 residues.

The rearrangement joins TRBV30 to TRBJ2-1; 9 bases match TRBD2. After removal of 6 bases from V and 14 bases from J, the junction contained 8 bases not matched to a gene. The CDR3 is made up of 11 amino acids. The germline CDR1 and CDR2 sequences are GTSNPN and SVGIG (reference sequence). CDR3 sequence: CACLAEREEFF. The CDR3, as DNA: TGTGCCTGCCTGGCGGAGCGGGAGGAGTTCTTC.

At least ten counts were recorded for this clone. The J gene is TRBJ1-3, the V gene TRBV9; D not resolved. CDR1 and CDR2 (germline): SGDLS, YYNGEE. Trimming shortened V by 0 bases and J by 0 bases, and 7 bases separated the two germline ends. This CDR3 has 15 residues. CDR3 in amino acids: CASSVDSTSGNTIYF. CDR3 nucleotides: TGTGCCAGCAGCGTAGACAGTACCTCTGGAAACACCATATATTTT.

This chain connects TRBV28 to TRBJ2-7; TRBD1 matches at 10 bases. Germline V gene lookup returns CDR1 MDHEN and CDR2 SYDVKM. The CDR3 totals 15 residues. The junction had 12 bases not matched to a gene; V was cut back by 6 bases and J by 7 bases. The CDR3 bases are TGTGCCAGCAGGCGGTGGGGGACAGGGGTGCGGGAGCAGTACTTC. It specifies CASRRWGTGVREQYF. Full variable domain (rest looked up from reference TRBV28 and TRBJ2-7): DVKVTQSSRYLVKRTGEKVFLECVQDMDHENMFWYRQDPGLGLRLIYFSYDVKMKEKGDIPEGYSVSREKKERFSLILESASTNQTSMYLCASRRWGTGVREQYFGPGTRLTVT.

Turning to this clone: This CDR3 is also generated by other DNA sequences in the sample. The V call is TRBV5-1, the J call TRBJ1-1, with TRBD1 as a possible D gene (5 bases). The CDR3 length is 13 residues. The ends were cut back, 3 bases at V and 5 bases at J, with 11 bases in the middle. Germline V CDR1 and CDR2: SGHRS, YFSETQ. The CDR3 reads CASSSQGNTEAFF. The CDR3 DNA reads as TGCGCCAGCAGCTCGCAGGGTAATACTGAAGCTTTCTTT.

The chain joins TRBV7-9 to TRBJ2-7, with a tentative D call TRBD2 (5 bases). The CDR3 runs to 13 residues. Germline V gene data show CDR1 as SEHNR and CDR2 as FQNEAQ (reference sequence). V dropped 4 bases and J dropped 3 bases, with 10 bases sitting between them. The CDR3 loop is CASSSGKNYEQYF. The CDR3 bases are TGTGCCAGCAGCTCGGGGAAGAACTACGAGCAGTACTTC.

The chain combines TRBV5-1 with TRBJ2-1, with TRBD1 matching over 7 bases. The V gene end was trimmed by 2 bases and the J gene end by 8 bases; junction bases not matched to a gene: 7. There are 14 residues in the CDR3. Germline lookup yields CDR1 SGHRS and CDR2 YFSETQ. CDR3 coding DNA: TGCGCCAGCAGCTTAGGGGGCCGGGTCGATGAGCAGTTCTTC. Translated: CASSLGGRVDEQFF.